Listed below are T cell receptor beta chains from one sample, sequenced in a study of blood T cell repertoires in COVID-19. Produced via immunoSEQ multiplex PCR; TCRdb's table is partial and in-frame only. This sample has about 140,000 clones, with approximately 83% found just once. Sequenced: peripheral blood. Receptor source: a human donor in a cohort sampled during active COVID-19. Both conserved end residues are part of each CDR3. D genes are given only for firm matches. The size entry is marked missing in some rows and otherwise reads once, few, many or a size class.

j_call | v_call | clone_size | d_call | cdr3_nt | cdr3_aa
TRBJ2-7 | TRBV28 | once | . | TGTGCCAGCAGTTTGGGCAGGGCCTACGAGCAGTACTTC | CASSLGRAYEQYF
TRBJ2-5 | TRBV5-1 | . | TRBD2 | TGCGCCAGCAGCTTGGCCACCGGGGGGAGGGAGACCCAGTACTTC | CASSLATGGRETQYF
TRBJ1-2 | TRBV25-1 | . | TRBD1 | TGTGCCAGCAGTGGCAGGACAGGGGATGGCTACACCTTC | CASSGRTGDGYTF
TRBJ1-1 | TRBV7-2 | . | . | TGTGCCAGCAGCTTAGGTCCGGGGAACACTGAAGCTTTCTTT | CASSLGPGNTEAFF
TRBJ2-7 | TRBV2 | few | TRBD2 | TGTGCCAGCAGATACCTACTAGCGGGGGACGACAAAGAGCAGTACTTC | CASRYLLAGDDKEQYF
TRBJ2-1 | TRBV3-1/TRBV3-2 | . | . | TGTGCCAGCAGCCAAGAGGGGAGCAGATACAATGAGCAGTTCTTC | CASSQEGSRYNEQFF
TRBJ1-6 | TRBV20-1 | . | . | TGCAGTGCTAGTTCCGACGGGAATTCACCCCTCCACTTT | CSASSDGNSPLHF
TRBJ2-1 | TRBV6-6 | . | TRBD2 | TGTGCCAGCAGTGGGGGACTAGCAAGCTCCTACAATGAGCAGTTCTTC | CASSGGLASSYNEQFF
TRBJ1-2 | TRBV6-5 | once | . | TGTGCCAGCAAGGGTCAGGGACCGGAGGGAGGCTACACCTTC | CASKGQGPEGGYTF
TRBJ1-2 | TRBV5-4 | . | TRBD1 | TGTGCCAGCAGCCCGAGGGGACAGGAGGCGGATTATGGCTACACCTTC | CASSPRGQEADYGYTF
TRBJ2-3 | TRBV7-9 | . | . | TGTGCCAGCAGCTCAGTCTCAGGGTACACAGATACGCAGTATTTT | CASSSVSGYTDTQYF
TRBJ1-3 | TRBV3-1/TRBV3-2 | once | . | TGTGCCAGCAGCCAGCGACAGCCTTCTGGAAACACCATATATTTT | CASSQRQPSGNTIYF
TRBJ1-1 | TRBV5-1 | . | TRBD1 | TGCGCCAGCAGTTATAGCTCGACAGGGCCGGGCAAGGTTTTGCGACTGCACACTGAAGCTTTCTTT | CASSYSSTGPGKVLRLHTEAFF
TRBJ1-2 | TRBV7-9 | . | . | TGTGCCAGCAGCCCCGGGGACGGAGGGCGTTATGGCTACACCTTC | CASSPGDGGRYGYTF
TRBJ2-1 | TRBV11-3 | . | . | TGTGCCAGCAGCTTAGCGGGGGACAATGAGCAGTTCTTC | CASSLAGDNEQFF
TRBJ2-7 | TRBV15 | . | . | TGTGCCACCAGCAGAGTAAGGGGGATTCTTCAGGACGAGCAGTACTTC | CATSRVRGILQDEQYF
TRBJ2-7 | TRBV5-5 | . | . | TGTGCCAGCATCCCCACAGGCGATTCCTACGAGCAGTACTTC | CASIPTGDSYEQYF
TRBJ2-7 | TRBV5-5 | . | . | TGTGCCAGCAGTCTTGCGGGCTCCTACGAGCAGTACTTC | CASSLAGSYEQYF
TRBJ1-2 | TRBV6-5 | . | TRBD1 | TGTGCCAGCAGTTACTCGGACAGGGAGCTTGGCTACACCTTC | CASSYSDRELGYTF
TRBJ1-1 | TRBV29-1 | few | TRBD1 | TGCAGCGGTTTGGGGACAGGGGGCACTGAAGCTTTCTTT | CSGLGTGGTEAFF
TRBJ2-5 | TRBV7-8 | . | . | TGTGCCAGCAGCCTAGACAGGTCTCAAGAGACCCAGTACTTC | CASSLDRSQETQYF
TRBJ1-1 | TRBV11-3 | . | . | TGTGCCAGCAGCCCGGGGGGGAACACTGAAGCTTTCTTT | CASSPGGNTEAFF
TRBJ2-3 | TRBV10-1 | . | . | TGCGCCAGCAGTGACCGCCTGACAGGTCGGGATACGCAGTATTTT | CASSDRLTGRDTQYF
TRBJ2-4 | TRBV9 | . | . | TGTGCCAGCAGCGTAGAAGGCAGGGATGTTCAGTACTTC | CASSVEGRDVQYF